These T cell receptor beta chains were read from a single sample in a study of radiotherapy plus CTLA-4 blockade in lung cancer. Assay used: immunoSEQ multiplex PCR; TCRdb lists only in-frame clones, some missing. The table shows tens of thousands of clones, with 77% occurring only once. Here the sequenced sample was peripheral blood, taken from a patient treated with radiotherapy plus ipilimumab. The receptors derive from a human donor with non-small cell lung cancer who had a partial response to radiotherapy plus ipilimumab. CDR3s leave out the opening cysteine and the closing phenylalanine or tryptophan. The order of the fields is J gene, V gene, CDR3 protein.

TRBJ2-3 | TRBV5-1 | ASSPGTGGYSDTQY
TRBJ2-3 | TRBV10-2 | ASNLTQY
TRBJ1-5 | TRBV19 | ASLGRKQPQH
TRBJ2-7 | TRBV6-1 | ASDRGSSYEQY
TRBJ1-5 | TRBV19 | ASSPRGTGSNQPQH
TRBJ1-1 | TRBV5-6 | ASSLTGVRTEAF
TRBJ1-1 | TRBV5-1 | ASSLLRDRGPNTEAF
TRBJ2-2 | TRBV28 | ASSPPPGQGARPGELF
TRBJ2-5 | TRBV19 | ASSILAPQRGLGETQY
TRBJ1-1 | TRBV5-1 | ASSSNRRNTEAF
TRBJ2-7 | TRBV7-2 | ASSLEWDRSYEQY
TRBJ2-7 | TRBV7-3 | ASSLFPSYEQY
TRBJ1-1 | TRBV14 | ASSQDLTRGTEAF
TRBJ1-2 | TRBV6-6 | ASSSRTGIYGYT
TRBJ1-6 | TRBV5-4 | ASSWGQPQSSYNSPLH
TRBJ1-1 | TRBV7-9 | ASSLTPTGGTEAF
TRBJ1-3 | TRBV2 | ASKEERGNTIY
TRBJ2-5 | TRBV5-1 | ASSFAETQY
TRBJ2-5 | TRBV7-8 | ASSPRGGALLETQY
TRBJ2-7 | TRBV4-2 | ASSQDLLSSYEQY
TRBJ2-6 | TRBV19 | ASSTGQASGANVLT
NA | TRBV5-1 | ASSLSPGQSYEQY
TRBJ2-7 | TRBV19 | ASTTTRDSSYEQY
TRBJ1-4 | TRBV7-2 | ASSLRRGGTNEKLF